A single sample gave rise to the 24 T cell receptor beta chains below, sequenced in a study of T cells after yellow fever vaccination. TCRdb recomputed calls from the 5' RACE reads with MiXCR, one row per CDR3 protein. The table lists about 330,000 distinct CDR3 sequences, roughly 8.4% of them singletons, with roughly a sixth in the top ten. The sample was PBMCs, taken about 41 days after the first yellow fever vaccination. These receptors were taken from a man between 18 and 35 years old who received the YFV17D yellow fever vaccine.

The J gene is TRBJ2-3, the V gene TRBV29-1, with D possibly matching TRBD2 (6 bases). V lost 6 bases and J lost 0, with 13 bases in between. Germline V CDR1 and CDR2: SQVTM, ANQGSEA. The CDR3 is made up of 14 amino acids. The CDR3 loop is CSVAGAGSTDTQYF. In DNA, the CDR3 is TGCAGCGTGGCTGGAGCGGGTAGCACAGATACGCAGTATTTT.

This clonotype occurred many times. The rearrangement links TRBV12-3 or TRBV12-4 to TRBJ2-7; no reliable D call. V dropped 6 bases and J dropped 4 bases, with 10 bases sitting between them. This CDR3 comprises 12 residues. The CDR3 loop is CASSRDIYEQYV. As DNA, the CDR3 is TGTGCCAGCAGCCGAGACATTTACGAGCAGTACGTC.

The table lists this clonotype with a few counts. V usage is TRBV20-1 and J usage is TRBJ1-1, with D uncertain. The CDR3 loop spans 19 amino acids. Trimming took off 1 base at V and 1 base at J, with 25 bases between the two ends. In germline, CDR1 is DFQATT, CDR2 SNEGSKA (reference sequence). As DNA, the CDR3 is TGCAGTGCTAGAGGGTTCCGACCCGTGATCCCGGCAGGGAACACTGAAGCTTTCTTT. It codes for CSARGFRPVIPAGNTEAFF.

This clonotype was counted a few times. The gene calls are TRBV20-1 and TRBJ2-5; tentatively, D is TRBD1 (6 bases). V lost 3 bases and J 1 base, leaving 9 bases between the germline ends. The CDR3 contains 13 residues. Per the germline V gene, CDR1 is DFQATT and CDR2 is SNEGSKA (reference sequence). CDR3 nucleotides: TGCAGTGCTAGCTGGACAGCCCAAGAGACCCAGTACTTC. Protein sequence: CSASWTAQETQYF.

CDR3 in amino acids: CASSRIQGRNEQFF. The CDR3 region has the DNA TGCGCCAGCAGCCGGATACAGGGACGGAATGAGCAGTTCTTC. The gene calls are TRBV4-1 and TRBJ2-1, with a weak D call TRBD1 (6 bases). V shed 4 bases and J shed 7 bases, with 14 bases lying between them. The length of the CDR3 is 14 residues. Germline CDR1 MGHRA, CDR2 YSYEKL.

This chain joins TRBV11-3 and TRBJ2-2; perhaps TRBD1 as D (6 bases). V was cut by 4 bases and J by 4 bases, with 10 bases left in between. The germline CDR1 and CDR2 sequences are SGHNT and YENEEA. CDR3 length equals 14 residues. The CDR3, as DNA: TGTGCCAGCAGCTCCAGGGGATTCACCGGGGAGCTGTTTTTT. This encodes CASSSRGFTGELFF.

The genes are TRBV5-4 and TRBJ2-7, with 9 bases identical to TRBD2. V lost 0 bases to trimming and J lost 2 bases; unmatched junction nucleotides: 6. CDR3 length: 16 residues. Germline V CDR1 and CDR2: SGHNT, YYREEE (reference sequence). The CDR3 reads CASSLASGGTAYEQYF. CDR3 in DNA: TGTGCCAGCAGCTTGGCGAGCGGGGGGACTGCCTACGAGCAGTACTTC.

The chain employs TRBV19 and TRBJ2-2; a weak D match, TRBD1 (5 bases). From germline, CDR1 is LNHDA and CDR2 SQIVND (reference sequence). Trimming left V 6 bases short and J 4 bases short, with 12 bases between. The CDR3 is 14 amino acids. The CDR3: CASRQGWGTGELFF. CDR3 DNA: TGTGCCAGTAGGCAGGGATGGGGCACCGGGGAGCTGTTTTTT. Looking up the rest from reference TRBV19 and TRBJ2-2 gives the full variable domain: DGGITQSPKYLFRKEGQNVTLSCEQNLNHDAMYWYRQDPGQGLRLIYYSQIVNDFQKGDIAEGYSVSREKKESFPLTVTSAQKNPTAFYLCASRQGWGTGELFFGEGSRLTVL.

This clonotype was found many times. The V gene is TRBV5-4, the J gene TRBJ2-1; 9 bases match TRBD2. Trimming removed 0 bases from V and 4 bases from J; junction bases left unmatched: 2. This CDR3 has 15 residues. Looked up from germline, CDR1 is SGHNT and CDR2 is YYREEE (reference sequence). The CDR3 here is CASSLGLAGYNEQFF. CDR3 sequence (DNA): TGTGCCAGCAGCTTGGGGCTAGCGGGGTACAATGAGCAGTTCTTC.

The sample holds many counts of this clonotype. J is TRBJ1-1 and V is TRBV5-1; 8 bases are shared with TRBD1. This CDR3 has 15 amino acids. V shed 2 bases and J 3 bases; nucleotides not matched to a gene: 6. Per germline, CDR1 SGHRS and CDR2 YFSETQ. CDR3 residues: CASSFLAGGYTEAFF. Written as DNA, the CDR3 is TGCGCCAGCAGCTTCTTGGCAGGGGGCTACACTGAAGCTTTCTTT.

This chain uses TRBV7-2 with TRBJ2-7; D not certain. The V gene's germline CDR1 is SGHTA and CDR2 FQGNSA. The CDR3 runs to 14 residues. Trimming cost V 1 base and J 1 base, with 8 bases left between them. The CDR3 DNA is TGTGCCAGCAGCTTAGATCCGTTTTCCTACGAGCAGTACGTC. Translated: CASSLDPFSYEQYV.

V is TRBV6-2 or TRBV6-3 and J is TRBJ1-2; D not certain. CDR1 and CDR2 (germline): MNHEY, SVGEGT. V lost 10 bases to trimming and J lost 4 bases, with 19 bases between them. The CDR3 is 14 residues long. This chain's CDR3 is CATGSVWMVYGYTF. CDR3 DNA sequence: TGTGCCACCGGGAGCGTATGGATGGTCTATGGCTACACCTTC.

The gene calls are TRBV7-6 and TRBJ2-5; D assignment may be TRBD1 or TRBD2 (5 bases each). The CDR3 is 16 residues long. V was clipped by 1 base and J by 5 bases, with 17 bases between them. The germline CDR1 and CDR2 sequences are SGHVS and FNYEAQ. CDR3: CASSLVGSGDGETQYF. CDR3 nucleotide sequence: TGTGCCAGCAGCTTAGTGGGGTCCGGGGACGGGGAGACCCAGTACTTC.

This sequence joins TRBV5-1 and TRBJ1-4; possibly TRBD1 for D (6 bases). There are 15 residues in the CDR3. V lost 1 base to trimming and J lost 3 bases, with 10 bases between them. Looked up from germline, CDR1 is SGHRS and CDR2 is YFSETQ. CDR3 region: CASSLQQGPNEKLFF. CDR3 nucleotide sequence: TGCGCCAGCAGCTTGCAACAGGGACCTAATGAAAAACTGTTTTTT.

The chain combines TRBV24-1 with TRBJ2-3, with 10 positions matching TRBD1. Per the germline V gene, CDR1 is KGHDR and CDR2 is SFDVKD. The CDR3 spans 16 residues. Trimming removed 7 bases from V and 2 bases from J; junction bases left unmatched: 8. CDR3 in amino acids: CATSRSGTGDTDTQYF. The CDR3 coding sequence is TGTGCCACCAGCCGTTCCGGGACAGGGGACACAGATACGCAGTATTTT.

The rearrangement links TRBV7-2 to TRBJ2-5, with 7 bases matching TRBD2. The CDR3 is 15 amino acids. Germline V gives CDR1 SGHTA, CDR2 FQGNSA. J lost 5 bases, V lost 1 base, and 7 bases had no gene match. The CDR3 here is CASSLVRAGLETQYF. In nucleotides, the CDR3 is TGTGCCAGCAGCTTAGTAAGAGCGGGGCTGGAGACCCAGTACTTC. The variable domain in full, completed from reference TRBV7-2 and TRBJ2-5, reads GAGVSQSPSNKVTEKGKDVELRCDPISGHTALYWYRQSLGQGLEFLIYFQGNSAPDKSGLPSDRFSAERTGGSVSTLTIQRTQQEDSAVYLCASSLVRAGLETQYFGPGTRLLVL.

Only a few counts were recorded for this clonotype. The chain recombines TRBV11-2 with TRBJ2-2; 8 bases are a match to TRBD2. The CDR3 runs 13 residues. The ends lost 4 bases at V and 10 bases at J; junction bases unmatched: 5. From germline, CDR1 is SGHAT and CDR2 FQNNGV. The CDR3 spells CASSSRGGEELFF. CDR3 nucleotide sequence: TGTGCCAGCAGCTCCCGGGGGGGCGAGGAGCTGTTTTTT.

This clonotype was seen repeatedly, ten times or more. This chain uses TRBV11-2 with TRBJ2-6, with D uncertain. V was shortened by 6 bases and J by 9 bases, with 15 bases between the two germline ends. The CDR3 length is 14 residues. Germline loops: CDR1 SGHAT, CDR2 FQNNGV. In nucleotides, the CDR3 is TGTGCCAGCAGTCACACCTCCCCCCGCAACGTCCTGACTTTC. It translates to CASSHTSPRNVLTF.

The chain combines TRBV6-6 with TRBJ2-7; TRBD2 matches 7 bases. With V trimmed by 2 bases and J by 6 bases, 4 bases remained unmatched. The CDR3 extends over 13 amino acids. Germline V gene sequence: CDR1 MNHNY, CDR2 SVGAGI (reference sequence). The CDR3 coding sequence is TGTGCCAGCAGTTACCCCGGACTAGGCGAGCAGTACTTC. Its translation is CASSYPGLGEQYF.

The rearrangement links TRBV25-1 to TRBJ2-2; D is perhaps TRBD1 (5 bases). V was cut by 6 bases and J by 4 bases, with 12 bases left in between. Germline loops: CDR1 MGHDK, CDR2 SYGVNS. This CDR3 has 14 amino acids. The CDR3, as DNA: TGTGCCAGCAGACATCGTGGGGCCACCGGGGAGCTGTTTTTT. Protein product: CASRHRGATGELFF. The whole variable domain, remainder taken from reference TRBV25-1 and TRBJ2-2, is EADIYQTPRYLVIGTGKKITLECSQTMGHDKMYWYQQDPGMELHLIHYSYGVNSTEKGDLSSESTVSRIRTEHFPLTLESARPSHTSQYLCASRHRGATGELFFGEGSRLTVL.

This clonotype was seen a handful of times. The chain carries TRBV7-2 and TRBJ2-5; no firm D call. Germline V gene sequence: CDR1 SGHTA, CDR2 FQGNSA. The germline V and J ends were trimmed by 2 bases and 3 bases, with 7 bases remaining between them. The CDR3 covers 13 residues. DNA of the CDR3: TGTGCCAGCAGCTTAAGTTGGGAAGAGACCCAGTACTTC. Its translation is CASSLSWEETQYF.

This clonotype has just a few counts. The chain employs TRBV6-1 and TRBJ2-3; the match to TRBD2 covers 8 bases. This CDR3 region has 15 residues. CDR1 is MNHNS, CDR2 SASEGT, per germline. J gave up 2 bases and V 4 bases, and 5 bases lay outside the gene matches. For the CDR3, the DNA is TGTGCCAGCAGTGCGGGCGGGGGGCACACAGATACGCAGTATTTT. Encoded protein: CASSAGGGHTDTQYF.

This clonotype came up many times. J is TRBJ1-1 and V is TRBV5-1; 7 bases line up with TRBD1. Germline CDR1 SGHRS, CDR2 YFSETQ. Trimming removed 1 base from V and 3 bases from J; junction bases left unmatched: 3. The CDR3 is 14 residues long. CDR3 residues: CASSLRQGHTEAFF. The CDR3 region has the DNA TGCGCCAGCAGCTTGCGACAGGGTCACACTGAAGCTTTCTTT.

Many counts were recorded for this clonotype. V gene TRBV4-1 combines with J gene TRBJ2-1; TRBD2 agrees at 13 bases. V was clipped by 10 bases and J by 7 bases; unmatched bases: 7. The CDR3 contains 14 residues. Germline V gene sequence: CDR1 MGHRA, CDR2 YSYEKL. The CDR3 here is CATKLAGGLNEQFF. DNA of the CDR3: TGCGCCACCAAACTAGCGGGGGGGCTGAATGAGCAGTTCTTC.